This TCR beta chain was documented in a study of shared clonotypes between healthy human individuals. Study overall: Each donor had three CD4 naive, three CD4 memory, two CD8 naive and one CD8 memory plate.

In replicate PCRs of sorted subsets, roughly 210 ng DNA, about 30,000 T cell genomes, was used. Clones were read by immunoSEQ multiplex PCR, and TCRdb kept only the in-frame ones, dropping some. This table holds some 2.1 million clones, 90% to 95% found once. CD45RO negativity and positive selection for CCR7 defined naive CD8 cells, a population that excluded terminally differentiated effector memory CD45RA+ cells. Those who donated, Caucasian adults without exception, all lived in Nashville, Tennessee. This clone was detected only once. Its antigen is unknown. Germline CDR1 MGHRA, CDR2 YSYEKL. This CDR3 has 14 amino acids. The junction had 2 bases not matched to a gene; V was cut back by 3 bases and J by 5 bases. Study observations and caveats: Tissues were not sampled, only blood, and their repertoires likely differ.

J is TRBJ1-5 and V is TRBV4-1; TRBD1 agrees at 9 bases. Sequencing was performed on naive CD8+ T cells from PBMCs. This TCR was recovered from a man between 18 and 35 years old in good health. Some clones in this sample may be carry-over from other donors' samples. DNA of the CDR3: TGCGCCAGCAGCCACCGACAGGGGGATCAGCCCCAGCATTTT. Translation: CASSHRQGDQPQHF.